One T cell receptor beta chain is described in this entry. The PCR used 60 Vbeta and 13 Jbeta primers. Repertoires were generated with immunoSEQ multiplex PCR, while TCRdb's copy carries only in-frame clones and drops some. The sample has fewer than 130,000 clones; approximately 80% are singletons. V lost 6 bases and J lost 7; bases outside the gene matches: 14. There are 16 residues in the CDR3. CDR1 and CDR2 (germline): MDHEN, SYDVKM. This entry comes from a study of cytomegalovirus exposure and HLA in healthy donors. The TCR comes from a woman aged 60-70 years in good health and CMV-seropositive. This chain connects TRBV28 to TRBJ1-5, with 8 positions matching TRBD1. The sample consisted of PBMCs. Here the CDR3 reads CASSRWAGGLGQPQHF. The CDR3 bases are TGTGCCAGCAGCCGCTGGGCAGGGGGCTTAGGGCAGCCCCAGCATTTT.